This T cell receptor beta chain was recovered during a study of T-cell memory formation after mild COVID-19. About the research overall: Clustering of TCRs was largely donor specific.

5'RACE with constant-segment primers yielded barcoded, UMI-tagged TCR alpha and TCR beta cDNA libraries. TCRdb reprocessed the 5' RACE reads with MiXCR, giving one entry per CDR3 protein. Of 300,000 to 400,000 distinct CDR3 sequences in the sample, about 15% were seen once. The CDR3 contains 14 residues. CDR1 LGHNA and CDR2 YSLEER come from the germline V gene. V lost 1 base to trimming and J lost 5 bases, with 8 bases between them. This clonotype was seen ten or more times. Its antigen is as yet unknown. Study observations and caveats: Mainly CM and EM harbored the contracting CD4+ clones; mainly EMRA harbored the CD8+ ones. Still unconfirmed is whether the second-wave clones peaking on day 37 recognized SARS-CoV-2.

The genes are TRBV4-3 and TRBJ2-2, with unresolved D. The sequence derives from a man between 18 and 29 years old who had mild COVID-19 (a few samples of this study predate the infection). Cell type and time point are not known. Sequenced: PBMCs or a T cell subset sorted from them (not recorded which). The CDR3 DNA is TGCGCCAGCAGCCAAGGACGAGAAACCGGGGAGCTGTTTTTT. It codes for CASSQGRETGELFF.